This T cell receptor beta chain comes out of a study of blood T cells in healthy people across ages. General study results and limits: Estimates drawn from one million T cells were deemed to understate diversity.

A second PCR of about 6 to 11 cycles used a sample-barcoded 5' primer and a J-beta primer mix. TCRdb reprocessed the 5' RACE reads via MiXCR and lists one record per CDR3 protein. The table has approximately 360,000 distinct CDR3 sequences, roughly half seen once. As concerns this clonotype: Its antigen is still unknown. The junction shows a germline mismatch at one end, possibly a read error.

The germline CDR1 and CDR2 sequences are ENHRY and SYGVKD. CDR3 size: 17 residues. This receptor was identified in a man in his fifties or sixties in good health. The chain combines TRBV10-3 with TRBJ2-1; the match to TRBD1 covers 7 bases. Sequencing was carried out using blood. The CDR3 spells CAISDLTHDRAGNEKFF. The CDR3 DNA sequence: TGTGCCATCAGTGACCTCACTCATGACAGGGCCGGGAATGAGAAGTTCTTC.